The 5 T cell receptor beta chains in this list originate from one sample, sequenced in a study of metastatic and nonmetastatic thyroid tumors. From the PCR reads, TCRdb re-called clones with MiXCR. The repertoire consists of 25,000 to 35,000 clones, with approximately 25% occurring once and the leading ten covering over 8.5%. None of the patients had undergone any treatment ahead of thyroid surgery. Sequenced material: blood. The source of these receptors is a female donor with papillary thyroid cancer or a benign thyroid nodule (not recorded which). Some clones in this sample may be carry-over from other donors' samples.

CDR3 amino acids: CAWSVYGAGYTF. For the CDR3, the DNA is TGTGCCTGGAGTGTATACGGGGCAGGCTACACCTTC. The chain couples TRBV30 to TRBJ1-2, with D perhaps TRBD1 (5 bases). Per germline, CDR1 GTSNPN and CDR2 SVGIG (reference sequence). With 0 bases removed from V and 8 bases from J, the gap between germline ends came to 10 bases. The CDR3 covers 12 residues.

The V call is TRBV5-6, the J call TRBJ2-7, with D perhaps matching TRBD1 (5 bases). Trimming cost V 0 bases and J 3 bases, with 10 bases left between them. In germline, CDR1 is SGHDT, CDR2 YYEEEE. The CDR3 runs to 14 residues. The CDR3 is CASSLGQPLYEQYF. CDR3 DNA: TGTGCCAGCAGCTTGGGACAGCCGCTCTACGAGCAGTACTTC.

This clone was found many times. V usage is TRBV2 and J usage is TRBJ2-3; no firm D call. The germline V and J ends were trimmed by 7 bases and 6 bases, with 5 bases remaining between them. The CDR3 has 10 residues. CDR1 is SNHLY and CDR2 is FYNNEI in the germline V gene. DNA for the CDR3: TGTGCCAGCAAGGAGGATACGCAGTATTTT. Its protein product is CASKEDTQYF.

Comment on this clone: A junction boundary mismatches the germline segment, possibly from a read error. The rearrangement joins TRBV6-2 or TRBV6-3 to TRBJ1-2; TRBD1 matches at 9 bases. Germline loops: CDR1 MNHEY, CDR2 SVGEGT. The CDR3 has 15 residues. CDR3 bases: TGTGGCAGCGGTCCTGTAACAGGGGGCGTGGATGGCTACACCTTC. Encoded protein: CGSGPVTGGVDGYTF.

This clone was counted many times. A much larger clone is a single base away; this may be a read error. The rearrangement uses TRBV6-6 and TRBJ1-1; D is possibly TRBD1 (5 bases). V lost 0 bases to trimming and J lost 6 bases, with 11 bases between them. The CDR3 has 14 residues. Germline CDR1 and CDR2: MNHNY and SVGAGI (reference sequence). The CDR3 sequence is CASSYSGPGPEAFF. The CDR3 region has the DNA TGTGCCAGCAGTTACTCGGGACCGGGCCCTGAAGCTTTCTTT.